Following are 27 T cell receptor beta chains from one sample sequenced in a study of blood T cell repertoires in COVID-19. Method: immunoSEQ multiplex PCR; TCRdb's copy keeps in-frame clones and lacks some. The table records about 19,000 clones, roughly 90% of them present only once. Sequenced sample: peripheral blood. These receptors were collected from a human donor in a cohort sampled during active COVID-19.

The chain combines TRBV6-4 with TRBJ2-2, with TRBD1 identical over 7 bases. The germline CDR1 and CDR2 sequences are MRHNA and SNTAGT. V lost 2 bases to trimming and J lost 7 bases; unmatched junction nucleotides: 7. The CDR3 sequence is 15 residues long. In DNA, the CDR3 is TGTGCCAGCAGTGACGGCAGGGGGTTTAACGGGGAGCTGTTTTTT. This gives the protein CASSDGRGFNGELFF.

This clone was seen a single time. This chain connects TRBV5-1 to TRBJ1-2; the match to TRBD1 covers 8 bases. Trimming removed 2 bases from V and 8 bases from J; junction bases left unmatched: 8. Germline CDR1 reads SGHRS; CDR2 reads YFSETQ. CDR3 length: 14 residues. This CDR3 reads CASSLQTGVPGYTF. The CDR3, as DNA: TGCGCCAGCAGCTTACAGACAGGGGTGCCAGGCTACACCTTC.

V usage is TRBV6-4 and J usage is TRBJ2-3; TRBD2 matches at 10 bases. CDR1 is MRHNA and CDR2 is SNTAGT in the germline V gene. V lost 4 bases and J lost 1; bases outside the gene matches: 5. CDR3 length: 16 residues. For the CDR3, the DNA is TGTGCCAGCAGTGCGGTAGCGGGGGGCCGCACAGATACGCAGTATTTT. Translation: CASSAVAGGRTDTQYF.

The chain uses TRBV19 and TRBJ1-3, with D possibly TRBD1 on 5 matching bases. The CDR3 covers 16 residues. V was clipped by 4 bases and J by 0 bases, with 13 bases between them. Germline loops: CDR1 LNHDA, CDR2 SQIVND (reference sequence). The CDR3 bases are TGTGCCAGTAGTACCCCTTGGGGACTCTCTGGAAACACCATATATTTT. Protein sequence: CASSTPWGLSGNTIYF.

The CDR3 bases are TGTGCCAGCAGCCAAGATGATGAGGGCCGCTATGGCTACACCTTC. It yields the protein CASSQDDEGRYGYTF. The chain joins TRBV4-2 to TRBJ1-2; D uncertain. Trimming stripped 0 bases from V and 4 bases from J, with 12 bases between. The CDR3 is 15 amino acids. Germline V gene data show CDR1 as LGHNA and CDR2 as YNFKEQ.

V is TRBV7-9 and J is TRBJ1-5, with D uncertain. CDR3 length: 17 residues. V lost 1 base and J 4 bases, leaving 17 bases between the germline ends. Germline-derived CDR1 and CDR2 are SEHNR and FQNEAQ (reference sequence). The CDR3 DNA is TGTGCCAGCAGCTTAGTGTCCGGTACAGCATGGAATCAGCCCCAGCATTTT. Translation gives CASSLVSGTAWNQPQHF.

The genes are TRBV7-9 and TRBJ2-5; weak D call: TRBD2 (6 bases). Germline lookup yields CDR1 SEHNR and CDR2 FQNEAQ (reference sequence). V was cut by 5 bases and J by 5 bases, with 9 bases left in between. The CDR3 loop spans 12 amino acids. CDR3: CASSQGGETQYF. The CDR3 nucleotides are TGTGCCAGCAGCCAAGGAGGGGAGACCCAGTACTTC.

The CDR3 nucleotides read TGTGCCAGCAGTTACGGCAGGGGGAGCAATCAGCCCCAGCATTTT. It encodes CASSYGRGSNQPQHF. V is TRBV6-6 and J is TRBJ1-5; 7 nucleotides match TRBD1. Germline-derived CDR1 and CDR2 are MNHNY and SVGAGI (reference sequence). The CDR3 sequence is 15 residues long. J lost 1 base, V lost 2 bases, and 2 bases had no gene match.

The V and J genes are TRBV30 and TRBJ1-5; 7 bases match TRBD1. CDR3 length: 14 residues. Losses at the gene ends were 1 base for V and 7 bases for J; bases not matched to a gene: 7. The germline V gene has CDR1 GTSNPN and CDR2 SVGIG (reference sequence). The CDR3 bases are TGTGCCTGGAGTGGTACTGGGACAGTCCAGCCCCAGCATTTT. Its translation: CAWSGTGTVQPQHF.

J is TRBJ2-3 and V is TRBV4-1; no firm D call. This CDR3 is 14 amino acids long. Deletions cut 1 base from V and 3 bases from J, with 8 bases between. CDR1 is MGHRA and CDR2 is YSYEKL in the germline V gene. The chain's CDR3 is CASSQGELTDTQYF. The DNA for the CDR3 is TGCGCCAGCAGCCAAGGCGAGTTAACAGATACGCAGTATTTT.

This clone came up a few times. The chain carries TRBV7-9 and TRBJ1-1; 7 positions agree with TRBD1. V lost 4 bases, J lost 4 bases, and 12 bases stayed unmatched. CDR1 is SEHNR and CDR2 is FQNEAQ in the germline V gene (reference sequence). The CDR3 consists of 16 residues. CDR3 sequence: CASSSPTGAGGTEAFF. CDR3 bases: TGTGCCAGCAGCTCCCCCACAGGGGCGGGCGGCACTGAAGCTTTCTTT.

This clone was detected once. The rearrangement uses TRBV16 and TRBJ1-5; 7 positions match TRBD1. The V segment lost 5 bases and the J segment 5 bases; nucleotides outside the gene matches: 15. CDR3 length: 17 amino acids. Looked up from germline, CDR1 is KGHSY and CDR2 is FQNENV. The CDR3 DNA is TGTGCCAGCAGCGCCCGGGACAGAAACCCTGCGGATCAGCCCCAGCATTTT. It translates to CASSARDRNPADQPQHF.

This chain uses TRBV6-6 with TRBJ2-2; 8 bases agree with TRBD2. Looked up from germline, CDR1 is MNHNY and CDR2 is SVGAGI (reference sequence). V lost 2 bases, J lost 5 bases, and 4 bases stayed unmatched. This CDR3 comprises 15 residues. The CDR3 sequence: CASSYPRGGTGELFF. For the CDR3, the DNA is TGTGCCAGCAGTTACCCCCGGGGGGGAACCGGGGAGCTGTTTTTT.

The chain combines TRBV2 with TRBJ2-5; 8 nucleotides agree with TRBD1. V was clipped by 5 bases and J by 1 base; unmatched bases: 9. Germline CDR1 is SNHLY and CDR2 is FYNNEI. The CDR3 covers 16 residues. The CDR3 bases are TGTGCCAGCAGTTCGGACAGGGACATTTTCCAAGAGACCCAGTACTTC. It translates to CASSSDRDIFQETQYF.

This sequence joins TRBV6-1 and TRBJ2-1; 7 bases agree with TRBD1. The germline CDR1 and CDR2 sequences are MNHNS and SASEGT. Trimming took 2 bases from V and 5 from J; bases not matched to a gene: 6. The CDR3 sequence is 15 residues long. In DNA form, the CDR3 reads TGTGCCAGCAGTGAAACCGGGACAGCGAACAATGAGCAGTTCTTC. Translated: CASSETGTANNEQFF.

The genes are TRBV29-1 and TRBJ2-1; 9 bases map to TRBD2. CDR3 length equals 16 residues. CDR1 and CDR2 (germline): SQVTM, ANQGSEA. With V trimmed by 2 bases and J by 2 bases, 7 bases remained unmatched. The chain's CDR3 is CSVEKLAGEPYNEQFF. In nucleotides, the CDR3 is TGCAGCGTTGAAAAACTAGCGGGCGAGCCCTACAATGAGCAGTTCTTC.

In DNA, the CDR3 is TGTGCCAGCAGCCCGGGCCGGGGGGGCAATGAGCAGTTCTTC. Translated, it gives CASSPGRGGNEQFF. The V call is TRBV7-9, the J call TRBJ2-1; 8 nucleotides agree with TRBD2. The V gene's germline CDR1 is SEHNR and CDR2 FQNEAQ (reference sequence). Trimming took 5 bases from V and 6 from J; bases not matched to a gene: 6. The CDR3 is 14 residues long.

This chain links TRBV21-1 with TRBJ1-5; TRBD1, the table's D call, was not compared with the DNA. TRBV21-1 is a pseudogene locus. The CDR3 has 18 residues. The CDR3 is CASSITVQGEYSNQPQHF. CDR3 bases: TGTGCCAGCAGCATAACCGTACAGGGGGAATATAGCAATCAGCCCCAGCATTTT.

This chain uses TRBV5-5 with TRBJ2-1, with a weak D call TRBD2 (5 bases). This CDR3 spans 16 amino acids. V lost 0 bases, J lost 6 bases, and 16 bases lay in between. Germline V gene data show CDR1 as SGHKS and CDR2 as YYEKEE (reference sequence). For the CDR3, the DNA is TGTGCCAGCAGCTTGGGAGTACTAGTCGGGCTCAATGAGCAGTTCTTC. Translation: CASSLGVLVGLNEQFF.

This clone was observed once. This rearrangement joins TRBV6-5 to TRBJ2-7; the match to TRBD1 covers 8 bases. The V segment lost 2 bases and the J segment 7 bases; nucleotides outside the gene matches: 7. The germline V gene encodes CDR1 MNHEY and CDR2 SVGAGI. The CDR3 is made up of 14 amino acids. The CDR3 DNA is TGTGCCAGCAGTTACAGGCAGGGGGCGCGTGAGCAGTACTTC. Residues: CASSYRQGAREQYF.

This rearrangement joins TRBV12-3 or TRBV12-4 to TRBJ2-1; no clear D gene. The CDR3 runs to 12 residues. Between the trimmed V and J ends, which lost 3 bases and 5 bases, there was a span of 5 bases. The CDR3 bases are TGTGCCAGCAGTTTTCTTGACAATGAGCAGTTCTTC. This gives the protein CASSFLDNEQFF.

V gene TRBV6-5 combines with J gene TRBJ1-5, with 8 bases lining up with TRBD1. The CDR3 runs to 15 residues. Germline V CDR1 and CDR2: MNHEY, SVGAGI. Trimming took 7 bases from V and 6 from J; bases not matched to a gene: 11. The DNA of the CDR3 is TGTGCCAGCATACCCGACAGGGGCTTTGGTCAGCCCCAGCATTTT. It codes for CASIPDRGFGQPQHF.

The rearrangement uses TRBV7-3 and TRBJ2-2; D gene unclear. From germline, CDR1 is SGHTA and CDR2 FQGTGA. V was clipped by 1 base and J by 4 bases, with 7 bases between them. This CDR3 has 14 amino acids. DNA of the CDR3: TGTGCCAGCAGCTTAATACACCTCACCGGGGAGCTGTTTTTT. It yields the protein CASSLIHLTGELFF.

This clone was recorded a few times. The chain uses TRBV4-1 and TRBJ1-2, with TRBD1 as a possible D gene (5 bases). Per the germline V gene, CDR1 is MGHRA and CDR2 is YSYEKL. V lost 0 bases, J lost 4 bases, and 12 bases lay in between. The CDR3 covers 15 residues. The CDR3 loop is CASSQDTQGGYGYTF. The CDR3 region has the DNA TGCGCCAGCAGCCAAGATACGCAGGGAGGCTATGGCTACACCTTC.

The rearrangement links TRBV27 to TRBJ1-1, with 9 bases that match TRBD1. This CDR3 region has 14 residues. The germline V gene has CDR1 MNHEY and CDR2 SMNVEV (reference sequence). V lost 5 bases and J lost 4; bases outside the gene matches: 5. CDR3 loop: CASSPRDRVTEAFF. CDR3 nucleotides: TGTGCCAGCAGTCCGAGGGACAGGGTCACTGAAGCTTTCTTT.

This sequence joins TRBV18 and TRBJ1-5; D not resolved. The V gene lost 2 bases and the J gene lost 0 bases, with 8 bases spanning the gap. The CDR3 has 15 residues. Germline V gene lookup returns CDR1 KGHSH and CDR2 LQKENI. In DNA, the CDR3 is TGTGCCAGCTCACCATTCAGAAATAGCAATCAGCCCCAGCATTTT. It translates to CASSPFRNSNQPQHF. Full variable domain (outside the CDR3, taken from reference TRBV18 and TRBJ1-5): NAGVMQNPRHLVRRRGQEARLRCSPMKGHSHVYWYRQLPEEGLKFMVYLQKENIIDESGMPKERFSAEFPKEGPSILRIQQVVRGDSAAYFCASSPFRNSNQPQHFGDGTRLSIL.

Here the CDR3 reads CASSTGGAQIPYTGELFF. CDR3 DNA sequence: TGTGCCAGCAGTACTGGGGGGGCGCAAATTCCGTACACCGGGGAGCTGTTTTTT. This chain links TRBV25-1 with TRBJ2-2; D is possibly TRBD2 (7 bases). Trimming took 5 bases from V and 3 from J, leaving 22 bases between them. The CDR3 has 18 amino acids. From germline, CDR1 is MGHDK and CDR2 SYGVNS.